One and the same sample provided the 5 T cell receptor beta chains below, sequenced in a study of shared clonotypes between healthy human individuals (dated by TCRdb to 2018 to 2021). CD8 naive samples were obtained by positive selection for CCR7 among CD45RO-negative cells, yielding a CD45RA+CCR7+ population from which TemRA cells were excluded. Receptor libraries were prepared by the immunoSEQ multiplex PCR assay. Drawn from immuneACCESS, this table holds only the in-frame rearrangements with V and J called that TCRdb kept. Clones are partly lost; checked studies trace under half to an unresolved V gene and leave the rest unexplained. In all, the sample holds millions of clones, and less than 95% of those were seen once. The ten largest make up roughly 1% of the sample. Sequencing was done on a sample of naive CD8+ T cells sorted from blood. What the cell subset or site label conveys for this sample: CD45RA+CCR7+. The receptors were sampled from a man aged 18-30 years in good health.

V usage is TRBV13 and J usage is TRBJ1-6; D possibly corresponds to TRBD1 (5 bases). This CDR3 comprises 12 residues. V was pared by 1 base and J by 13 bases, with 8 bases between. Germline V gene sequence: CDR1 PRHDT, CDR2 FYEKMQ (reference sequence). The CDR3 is CASSLEGVPLHF. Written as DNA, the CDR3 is TGTGCCAGCAGCTTAGAAGGGGTCCCCCTCCACTTT.

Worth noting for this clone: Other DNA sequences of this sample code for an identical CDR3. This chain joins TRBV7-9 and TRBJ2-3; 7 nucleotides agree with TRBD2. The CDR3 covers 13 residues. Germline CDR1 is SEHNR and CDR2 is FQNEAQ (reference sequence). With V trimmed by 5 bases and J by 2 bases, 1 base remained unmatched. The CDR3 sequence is CASSRLATDTQYF. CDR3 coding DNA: TGTGCCAGCAGCCGACTAGCCACAGATACGCAGTATTTT.

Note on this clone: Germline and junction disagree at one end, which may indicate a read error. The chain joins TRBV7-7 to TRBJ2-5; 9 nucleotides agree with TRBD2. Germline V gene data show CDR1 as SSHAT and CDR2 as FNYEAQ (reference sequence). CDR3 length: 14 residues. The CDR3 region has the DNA TGTGCTAGCAGCTTAGCGGGGACTAGCGAGACCCAGTACTTC. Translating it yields CASSLAGTSETQYF.

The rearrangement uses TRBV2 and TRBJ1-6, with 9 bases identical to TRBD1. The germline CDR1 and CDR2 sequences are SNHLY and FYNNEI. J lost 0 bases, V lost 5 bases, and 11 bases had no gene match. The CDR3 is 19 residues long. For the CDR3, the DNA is TGTGCCAGCAGTCCTCCGGGACAGGGCTTCAGCTCCTATAATTCACCCCTCCACTTT. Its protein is CASSPPGQGFSSYNSPLHF.

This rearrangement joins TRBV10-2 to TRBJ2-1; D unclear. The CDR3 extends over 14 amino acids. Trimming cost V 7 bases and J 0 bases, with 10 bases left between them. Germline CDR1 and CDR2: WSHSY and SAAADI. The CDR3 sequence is CASIEDPSYNEQFF. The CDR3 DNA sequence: TGCGCCAGCATCGAAGACCCCTCCTACAATGAGCAGTTCTTC.